The present TCR beta chain was sequenced within a study of cytomegalovirus exposure and HLA in healthy donors. To note about this clone: Its antigen is currently unknown.

Overall study findings and caveats: Later analysis associated a missense DCLRE1C variant with TCR beta V- and J-gene trimming. Earlier analysis found most TCR beta V segments productive about 87% or about 30% of the time.

Looked up from germline, CDR1 is LNHDA and CDR2 is SQIVND (reference sequence). The CDR3 runs 14 residues. The V segment lost 9 bases and the J segment 1 base; nucleotides outside the gene matches: 8. Primers for the PCR totalled 60 Vbeta and 13 Jbeta. Data came from immunoSEQ multiplex PCR; TCRdb stores just in-frame clones and leaves some out. Among 190,000 or so clones listed, 83% were seen once. This TCR was recovered from a man over 45 in good health and CMV-seronegative. The gene calls are TRBV19 and TRBJ1-1, with 7 bases identical to TRBD1. Specimen: PBMCs. CDR3 DNA: TGTGCCAGCCTAAACAGGGGAAGGAACACTGAAGCTTTCTTT. This translates into CASLNRGRNTEAFF.